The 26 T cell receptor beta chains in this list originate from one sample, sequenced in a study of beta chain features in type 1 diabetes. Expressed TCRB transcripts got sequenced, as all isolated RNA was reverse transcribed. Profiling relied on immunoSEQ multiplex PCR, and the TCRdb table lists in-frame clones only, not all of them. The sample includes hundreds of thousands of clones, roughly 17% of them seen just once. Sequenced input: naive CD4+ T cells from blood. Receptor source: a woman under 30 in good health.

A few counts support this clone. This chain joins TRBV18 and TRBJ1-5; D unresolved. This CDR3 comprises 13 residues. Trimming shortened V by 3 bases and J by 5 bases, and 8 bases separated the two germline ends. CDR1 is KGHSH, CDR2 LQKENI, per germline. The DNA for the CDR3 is TGTGCCAGCTCACCCGTTAGGGATCAGCCCCAGCATTTT. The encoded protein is CASSPVRDQPQHF.

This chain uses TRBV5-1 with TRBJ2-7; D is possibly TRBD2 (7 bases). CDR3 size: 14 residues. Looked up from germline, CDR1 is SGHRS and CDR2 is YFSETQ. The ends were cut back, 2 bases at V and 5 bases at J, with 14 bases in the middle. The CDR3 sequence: CASSFARGGDEQYF. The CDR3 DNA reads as TGCGCCAGCAGCTTCGCCAGGGGAGGGGACGAGCAGTACTTC.

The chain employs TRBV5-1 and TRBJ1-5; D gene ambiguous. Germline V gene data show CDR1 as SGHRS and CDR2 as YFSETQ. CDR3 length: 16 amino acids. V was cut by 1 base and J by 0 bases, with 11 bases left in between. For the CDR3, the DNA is TGCGCCAGCAGCTTGTCGGCAGCCGATAGCAATCAGCCCCAGCATTTT. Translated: CASSLSAADSNQPQHF.

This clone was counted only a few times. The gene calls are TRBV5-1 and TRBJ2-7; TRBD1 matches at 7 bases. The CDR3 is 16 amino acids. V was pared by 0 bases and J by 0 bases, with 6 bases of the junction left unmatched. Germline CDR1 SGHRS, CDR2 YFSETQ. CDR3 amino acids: CASSLVGSGGSYEQYF. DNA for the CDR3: TGCGCCAGCAGCTTGGTTGGCTCAGGGGGCTCCTACGAGCAGTACTTC. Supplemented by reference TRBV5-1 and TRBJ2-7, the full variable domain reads KAGVTQTPRYLIKTRGQQVTLSCSPISGHRSVSWYQQTPGQGLQFLFEYFSETQRNKGNFPGRFSGRQFSNSRSEMNVSTLELGDSALYLCASSLVGSGGSYEQYFGPGTRLTVT.

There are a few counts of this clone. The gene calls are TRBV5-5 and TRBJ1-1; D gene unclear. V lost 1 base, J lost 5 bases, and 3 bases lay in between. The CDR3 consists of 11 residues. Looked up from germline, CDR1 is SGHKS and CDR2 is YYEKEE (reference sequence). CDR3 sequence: CASSLQTEAFF. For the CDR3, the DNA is TGTGCCAGCAGCTTGCAGACTGAAGCTTTCTTT.

The chain's CDR3 is CASSQAAGSYNEQFF. The DNA for the CDR3 is TGCGCCAGCAGCCAAGCGGCAGGGTCCTACAATGAGCAGTTCTTC. This sequence joins TRBV4-3 and TRBJ2-1, with D perhaps TRBD1 (5 bases). Deletions cut 1 base from V and 1 base from J, with 8 bases between. Per germline, CDR1 LGHNA and CDR2 YSLEER. This CDR3 is 15 amino acids long.

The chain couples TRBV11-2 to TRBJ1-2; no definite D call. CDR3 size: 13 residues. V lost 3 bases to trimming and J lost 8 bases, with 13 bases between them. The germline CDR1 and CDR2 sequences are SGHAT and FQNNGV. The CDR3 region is CASSFNPGNGYTF. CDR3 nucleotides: TGTGCCAGCAGCTTTAATCCGGGGAACGGCTACACCTTC. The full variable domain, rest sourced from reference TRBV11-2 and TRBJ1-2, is EAGVAQSPRYKIIEKRQSVAFWCNPISGHATLYWYQQILGQGPKLLIQFQNNGVVDDSQLPKDRFSAERLKGVDSTLKIQPAKLEDSAVYLCASSFNPGNGYTFGSGTRLTVV.

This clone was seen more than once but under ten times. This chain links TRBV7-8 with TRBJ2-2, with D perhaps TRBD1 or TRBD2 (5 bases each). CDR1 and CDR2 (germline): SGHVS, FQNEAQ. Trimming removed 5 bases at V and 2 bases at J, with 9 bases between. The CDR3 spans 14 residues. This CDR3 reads CASSQGRNTGELFF. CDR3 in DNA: TGTGCCAGCAGCCAGGGACGAAACACCGGGGAGCTGTTTTTT.

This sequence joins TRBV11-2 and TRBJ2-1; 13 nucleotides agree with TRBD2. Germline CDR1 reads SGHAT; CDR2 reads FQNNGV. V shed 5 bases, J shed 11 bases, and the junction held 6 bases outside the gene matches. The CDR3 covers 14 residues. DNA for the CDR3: TGTGCCAGCAGCGGGCCGGGACTAGCGGGAAAGCAGTTCTTC. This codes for CASSGPGLAGKQFF. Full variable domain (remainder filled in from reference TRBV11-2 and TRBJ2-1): EAGVAQSPRYKIIEKRQSVAFWCNPISGHATLYWYQQILGQGPKLLIQFQNNGVVDDSQLPKDRFSAERLKGVDSTLKIQPAKLEDSAVYLCASSGPGLAGKQFFGPGTRLTVL.

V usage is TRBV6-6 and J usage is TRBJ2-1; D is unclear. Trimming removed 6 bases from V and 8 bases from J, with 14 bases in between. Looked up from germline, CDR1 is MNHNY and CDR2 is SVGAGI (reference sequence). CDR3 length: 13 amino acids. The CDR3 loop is CASRTRTTHEQFF. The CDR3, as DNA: TGTGCCAGCAGAACCCGTACTACTCATGAGCAGTTCTTC.

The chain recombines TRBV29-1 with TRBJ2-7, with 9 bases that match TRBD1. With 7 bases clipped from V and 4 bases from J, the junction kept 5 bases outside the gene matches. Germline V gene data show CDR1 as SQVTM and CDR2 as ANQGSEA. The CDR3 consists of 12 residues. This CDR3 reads CSAGQGGYEQYF. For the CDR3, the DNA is TGCAGCGCGGGACAGGGTGGTTACGAGCAGTACTTC.

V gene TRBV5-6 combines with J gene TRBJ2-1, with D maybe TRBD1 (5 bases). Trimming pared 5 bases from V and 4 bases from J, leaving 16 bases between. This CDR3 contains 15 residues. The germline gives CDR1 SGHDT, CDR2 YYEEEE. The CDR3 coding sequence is TGTGCCAGCAGGGCGATTGAGACAGTATACAATGAGCAGTTCTTC. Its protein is CASRAIETVYNEQFF.

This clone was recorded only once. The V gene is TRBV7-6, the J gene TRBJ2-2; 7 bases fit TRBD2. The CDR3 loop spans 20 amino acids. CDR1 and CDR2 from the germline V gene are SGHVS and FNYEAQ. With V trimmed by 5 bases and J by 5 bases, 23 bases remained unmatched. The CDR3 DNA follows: TGTGCCAGCAGCCCAAGAGGACTAGAGAAAAGTTGGGGGAAAACCGGGGAGCTGTTTTTT. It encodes CASSPRGLEKSWGKTGELFF.

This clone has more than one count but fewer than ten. The CDR3 DNA reads as TGCAGCGCGATCGATAGCGGGAGGGCCGGAGAGACCCAGTACTTC. Its translation is CSAIDSGRAGETQYF. V and J are TRBV29-1 and TRBJ2-5, with 11 bases aligning to TRBD2. Germline V gene data show CDR1 as SQVTM and CDR2 as ANQGSEA. After removal of 7 bases from V and 4 bases from J, the junction contained 11 bases not matched to a gene. The CDR3 is made up of 15 amino acids.

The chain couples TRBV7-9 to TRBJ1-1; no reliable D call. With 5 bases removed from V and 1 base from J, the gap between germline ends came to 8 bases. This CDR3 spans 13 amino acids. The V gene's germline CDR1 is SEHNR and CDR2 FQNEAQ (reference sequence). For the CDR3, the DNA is TGTGCCAGCAGCCCCTTGGCGAACACTGAAGCTTTCTTT. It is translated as CASSPLANTEAFF.

CDR3 nucleotide sequence: TGTGCCAGCAGCAACAGGGTCACTGAAGCTTTCTTT. Translated: CASSNRVTEAFF. This chain connects TRBV5-8 to TRBJ1-1; tentatively, D is TRBD1 (6 bases). V was trimmed by 4 bases and J by 4 bases, leaving 8 bases between them. The CDR3 consists of 12 residues. Germline V gene sequence: CDR1 SGHTS, CDR2 YDEGEE.

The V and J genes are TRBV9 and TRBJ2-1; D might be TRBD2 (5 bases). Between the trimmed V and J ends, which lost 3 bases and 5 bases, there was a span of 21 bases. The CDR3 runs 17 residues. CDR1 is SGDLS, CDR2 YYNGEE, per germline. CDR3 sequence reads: CASSAQTNSETDNEQFF. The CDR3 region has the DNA TGTGCCAGCAGCGCCCAAACAAATAGCGAGACTGACAATGAGCAGTTCTTC. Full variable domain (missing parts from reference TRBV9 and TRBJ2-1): DSGVTQTPKHLITATGQRVTLRCSPRSGDLSVYWYQQSLDQGLQFLIQYYNGEERAKGNILERFSAQQFPDLHSELNLSSLELGDSALYFCASSAQTNSETDNEQFFGPGTRLTVL.

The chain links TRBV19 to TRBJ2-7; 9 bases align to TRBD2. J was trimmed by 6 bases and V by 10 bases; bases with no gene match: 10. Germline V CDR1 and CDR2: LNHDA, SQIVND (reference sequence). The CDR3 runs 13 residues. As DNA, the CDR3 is TGTGCCACCACGAAGACAGCGGGGGGCGAGCAGTACTTC. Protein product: CATTKTAGGEQYF. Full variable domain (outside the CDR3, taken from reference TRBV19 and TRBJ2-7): DGGITQSPKYLFRKEGQNVTLSCEQNLNHDAMYWYRQDPGQGLRLIYYSQIVNDFQKGDIAEGYSVSREKKESFPLTVTSAQKNPTAFYLCATTKTAGGEQYFGPGTRLTVT.

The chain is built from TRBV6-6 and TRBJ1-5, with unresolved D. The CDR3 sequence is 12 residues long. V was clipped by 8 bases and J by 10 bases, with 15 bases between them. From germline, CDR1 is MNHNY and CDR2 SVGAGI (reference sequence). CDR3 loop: CASGYTVGPQHF. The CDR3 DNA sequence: TGTGCCAGCGGATACACGGTCGGCCCCCAGCATTTT.

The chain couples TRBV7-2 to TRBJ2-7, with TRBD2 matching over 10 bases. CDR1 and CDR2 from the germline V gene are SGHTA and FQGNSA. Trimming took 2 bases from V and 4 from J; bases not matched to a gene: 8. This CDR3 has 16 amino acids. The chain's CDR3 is CASSLLGLAGVYEQYF. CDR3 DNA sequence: TGTGCCAGCAGCTTATTGGGGCTAGCGGGAGTATACGAGCAGTACTTC.

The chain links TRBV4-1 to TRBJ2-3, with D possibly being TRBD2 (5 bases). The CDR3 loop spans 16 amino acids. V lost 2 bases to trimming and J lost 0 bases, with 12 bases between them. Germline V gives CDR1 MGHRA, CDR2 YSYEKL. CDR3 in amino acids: CASSQPGKRSTDTQYF. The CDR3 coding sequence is TGCGCCAGCAGCCAACCCGGGAAGCGGAGCACAGATACGCAGTATTTT.

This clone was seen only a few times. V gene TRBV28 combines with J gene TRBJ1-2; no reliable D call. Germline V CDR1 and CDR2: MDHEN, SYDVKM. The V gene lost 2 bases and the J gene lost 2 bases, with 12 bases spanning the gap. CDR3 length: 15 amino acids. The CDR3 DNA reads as TGTGCCAGCAGTTTACGTTACAAACCGAACTATGGCTACACCTTC. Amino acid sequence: CASSLRYKPNYGYTF.

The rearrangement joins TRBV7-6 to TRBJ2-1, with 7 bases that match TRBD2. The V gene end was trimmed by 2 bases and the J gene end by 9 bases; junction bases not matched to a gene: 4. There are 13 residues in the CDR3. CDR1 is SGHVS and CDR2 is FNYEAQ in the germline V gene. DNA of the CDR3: TGTGCCAGCAGCTTACGGGAGCGGGGTGAGCAGTTCTTC. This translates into CASSLRERGEQFF.

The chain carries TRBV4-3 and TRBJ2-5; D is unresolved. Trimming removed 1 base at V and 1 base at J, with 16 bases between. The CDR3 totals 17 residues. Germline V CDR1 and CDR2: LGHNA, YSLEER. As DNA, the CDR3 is TGCGCCAGCAGCCAAGGGTATTTGGAGAAATTCCAAGAGACCCAGTACTTC. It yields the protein CASSQGYLEKFQETQYF.

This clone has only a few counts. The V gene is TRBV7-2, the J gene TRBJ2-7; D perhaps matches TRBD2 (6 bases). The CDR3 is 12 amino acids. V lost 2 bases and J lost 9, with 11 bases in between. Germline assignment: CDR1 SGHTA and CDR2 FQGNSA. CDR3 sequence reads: CASSLSWEAQYF. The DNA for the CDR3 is TGTGCCAGCAGCTTAAGCTGGGAGGCGCAGTACTTC. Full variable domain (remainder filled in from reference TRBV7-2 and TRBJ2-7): GAGVSQSPSNKVTEKGKDVELRCDPISGHTALYWYRQSLGQGLEFLIYFQGNSAPDKSGLPSDRFSAERTGGSVSTLTIQRTQQEDSAVYLCASSLSWEAQYFGPGTRLTVT.

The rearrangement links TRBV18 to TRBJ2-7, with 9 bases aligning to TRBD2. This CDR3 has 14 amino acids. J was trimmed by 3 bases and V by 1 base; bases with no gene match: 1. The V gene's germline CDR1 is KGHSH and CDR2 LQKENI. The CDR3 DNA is TGTGCCAGCTCACCACAGCGGGAGGTCTACGAGCAGTACTTC. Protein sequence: CASSPQREVYEQYF.